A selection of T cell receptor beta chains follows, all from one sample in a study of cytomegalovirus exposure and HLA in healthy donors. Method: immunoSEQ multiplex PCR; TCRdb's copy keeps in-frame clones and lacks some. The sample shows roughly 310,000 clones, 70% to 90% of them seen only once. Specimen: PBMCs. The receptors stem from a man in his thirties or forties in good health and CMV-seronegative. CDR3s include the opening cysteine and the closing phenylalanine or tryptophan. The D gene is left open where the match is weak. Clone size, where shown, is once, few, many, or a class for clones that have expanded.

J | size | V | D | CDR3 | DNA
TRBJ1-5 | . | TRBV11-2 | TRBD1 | CASSPGTGNSNQPQHF | TGTGCCAGCAGCCCCGGGACAGGGAATAGCAATCAGCCCCAGCATTTT
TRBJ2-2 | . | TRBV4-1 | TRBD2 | CASSQAFWASGQQLFF | TGCGCCAGCAGCCAAGCCTTCTGGGCTAGCGGGCAACAGCTGTTTTTT
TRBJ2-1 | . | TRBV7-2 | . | CASSRGSGVYNEQFF | TGTGCCAGCAGCAGGGGATCGGGGGTTTACAATGAGCAGTTCTTC
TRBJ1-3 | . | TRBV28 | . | CASGPGFFAGNTIYF | TGTGCCAGCGGCCCAGGGTTTTTCGCTGGAAACACCATATATTTT
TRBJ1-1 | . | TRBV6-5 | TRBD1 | CASSYGQGMPEAFF | TGTGCCAGCAGTTACGGACAGGGGATGCCTGAAGCTTTCTTT
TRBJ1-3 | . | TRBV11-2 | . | CASSYESSGNTIYF | TGTGCCAGCAGCTACGAGAGCTCTGGAAACACCATATATTTT
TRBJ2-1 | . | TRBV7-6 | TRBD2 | CASSLTGLAGGHQFF | TGTGCCAGCAGCTTAACAGGTTTAGCGGGGGGCCACCAGTTCTTC
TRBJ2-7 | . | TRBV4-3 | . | CASSQDLGGLSSYEQYF | TGCGCCAGCAGCCAAGATCTTGGCGGGCTAAGCTCCTACGAGCAGTACTTC
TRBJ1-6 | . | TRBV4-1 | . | CASSQEEGRFSYNSPLHF | TGCGCCAGCAGCCAAGAAGAGGGCAGGTTCTCCTATAATTCACCCCTCCACTTT
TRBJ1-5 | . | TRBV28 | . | CASSLGQGHRAQHF | TGTGCCAGCAGTTTAGGGCAGGGACACCGGGCCCAGCATTTT
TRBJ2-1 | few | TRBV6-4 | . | CASSPRDSGEQFF | TGTGCCAGCAGTCCCCGGGACTCCGGGGAGCAGTTCTTC
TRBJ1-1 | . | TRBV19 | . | CASSIRTENTEAFF | TGTGCCAGTAGTATCCGGACAGAGAACACTGAAGCTTTCTTT
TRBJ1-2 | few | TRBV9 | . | CASSVAYMGYTF | TGTGCCAGCAGCGTAGCGTATATGGGCTACACCTTC
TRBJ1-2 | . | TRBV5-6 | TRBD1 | CASSYTGTVKDYGYTF | TGTGCCAGCAGCTACACCGGGACAGTGAAAGACTATGGCTACACCTTC
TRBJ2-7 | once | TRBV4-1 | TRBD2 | CASSHGTSGGIALYEQYF | TGCGCCAGCAGCCATGGGACTAGCGGGGGGATAGCTCTCTACGAGCAGTACTTC
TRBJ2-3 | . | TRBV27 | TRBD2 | CASRLAGSTDTQYF | TGTGCCAGTAGACTAGCGGGGAGCACAGATACGCAGTATTTT
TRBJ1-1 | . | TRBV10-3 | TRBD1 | CAIRDPGQGAQSGEAFF | TGTGCCATCAGGGACCCGGGACAGGGGGCGCAGTCGGGAGAAGCTTTCTTT
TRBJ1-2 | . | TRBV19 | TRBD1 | CASSIVQGPNYGYTF | TGTGCCAGTAGTATTGTACAGGGGCCTAACTATGGCTACACCTTC
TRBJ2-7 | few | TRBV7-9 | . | CASSSDWRGQYF | TGTGCCAGCAGCTCGGACTGGCGCGGGCAGTACTTC
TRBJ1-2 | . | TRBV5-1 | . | CASSLAGQDYGYTF | TGCGCCAGCAGCCTTGCTGGTCAGGACTATGGCTACACCTTC
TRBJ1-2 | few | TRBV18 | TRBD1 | CASSLGQDRGYTF | TGTGCCAGCTCCCTGGGACAGGATCGGGGCTACACCTTC
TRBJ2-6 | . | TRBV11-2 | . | CASSLPGGFSGANVLTF | TGTGCCAGCAGCTTACCGGGGGGCTTCTCTGGGGCCAACGTCCTGACTTTC
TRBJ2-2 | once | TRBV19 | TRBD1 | CASSIGTGFDTGELFF | TGTGCCAGTAGTATAGGGACAGGGTTTGATACCGGGGAGCTGTTTTTT
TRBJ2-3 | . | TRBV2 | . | CASSFLALTDTQYF | TGTGCCAGCAGTTTCCTAGCGCTCACAGATACGCAGTATTTT
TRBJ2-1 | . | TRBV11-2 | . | CASGFPGLINEQFF | TGTGCCAGCGGATTTCCGGGACTCATCAATGAGCAGTTCTTC